The 29 T cell receptor beta chains below were found in one sample sequenced in a study of T-cell memory formation after mild COVID-19. One entry per CDR3 protein, called by TCRdb with MiXCR from the 5' RACE reads. The sample consists of a few hundred thousand distinct CDR3 sequences, about 24% of them appearing once. Sequencing used PBMCs or a T cell subset sorted from them (not recorded which). All receptors derive from an adult woman who had mild COVID-19 (a few samples of this study predate the infection). Cell type and time point are not known.

This clonotype was picked up a small number of times. This chain connects TRBV5-1 to TRBJ2-3, with 7 bases lining up with TRBD1. Trimming took 7 bases from V and 6 from J; bases not matched to a gene: 5. The CDR3 sequence is 12 residues long. Germline V gives CDR1 SGHRS, CDR2 YFSETQ. The DNA of the CDR3 is TGCGCCAGCCAGGGGGTAGGCGATACGCAGTATTTT. Translated: CASQGVGDTQYF.

This clonotype has only a few counts. V is TRBV7-6 and J is TRBJ2-7; possibly TRBD1 or TRBD2 for D (5 bases each). The germline V gene has CDR1 SGHVS and CDR2 FNYEAQ. This CDR3 contains 13 residues. The ends were cut back, 1 base at V and 9 bases at J, with 13 bases in the middle. The CDR3 spells CASSLGTPGTQYF. The CDR3 DNA follows: TGTGCCAGCAGCTTAGGGACGCCGGGGACGCAGTACTTC.

This clonotype was seen only once. J is TRBJ2-2 and V is TRBV12-3 or TRBV12-4; D remains unclear. This CDR3 is 12 amino acids long. V was clipped by 6 bases and J by 3 bases, with 5 bases between them. CDR3 in DNA: TGTGCCAGCAGGTGGTACACCGGGGAGCTGTTTTTT. As protein: CASRWYTGELFF.

This clonotype showed up just a few times. The chain joins TRBV27 to TRBJ2-5, with 11 bases lining up with TRBD2. CDR3 length: 15 residues. V gave up 5 bases and J gave up 4 bases; unmatched junction bases: 6. The germline V gene encodes CDR1 MNHEY and CDR2 SMNVEV (reference sequence). CDR3 sequence (DNA): TGTGCCAGCAGTGGAAAAGGACTAGCGGGAGAGACCCAGTACTTC. Translation gives CASSGKGLAGETQYF.

CDR3 nucleotide sequence: TGTGCCAGCAGCCCGCCAACAGGGAACTATGGCTACACCTTC. Its translation is CASSPPTGNYGYTF. V usage is TRBV7-3 and J usage is TRBJ1-2; tentatively, D is TRBD1 (6 bases). This CDR3 region has 14 residues. Germline V lookup: CDR1 SGHTA, CDR2 FQGTGA. Between the trimmed V and J ends, which lost 5 bases and 2 bases, there was a span of 12 bases. Supplemented by reference TRBV7-3 and TRBJ1-2, the full variable domain reads GAGVSQTPSNKVTEKGKYVELRCDPISGHTALYWYRQSLGQGPEFLIYFQGTGAADDSGLPNDRFFAVRPEGSVSTLKIQRTERGDSAVYLCASSPPTGNYGYTFGSGTRLTVV.

This clonotype was observed a few times. V usage is TRBV6-4 and J usage is TRBJ2-3, with 7 positions matching TRBD2. The CDR3 totals 16 residues. Germline-derived CDR1 and CDR2 are MRHNA and SNTAGT. V dropped 1 base and J dropped 4; count of bases not matched to a gene: 8. The chain's CDR3 is CASSDFIGGGPDTQYF. The CDR3 DNA sequence: TGTGCCAGCAGTGACTTTATTGGGGGAGGGCCAGATACGCAGTATTTT.

This CDR3 reads CASSLGAVDYEQYF. CDR3 DNA sequence: TGTGCCAGCAGCTTAGGAGCAGTGGACTACGAGCAGTACTTC. The chain is built from TRBV11-2 and TRBJ2-7; D is unresolved. This CDR3 has 14 amino acids. V was pared by 1 base and J by 3 bases, with 10 bases between. Germline V gene sequence: CDR1 SGHAT, CDR2 FQNNGV.

The J gene is TRBJ2-7, the V gene TRBV29-1; D call uncertain. CDR3 length: 11 amino acids. The germline V gene encodes CDR1 SQVTM and CDR2 ANQGSEA. V was cut by 4 bases and J by 2 bases, with 6 bases left in between. The CDR3 region has the DNA TGCAGCGTTGTATGGGCCTACGAGCAGTACTTC. Its protein is CSVVWAYEQYF.

This chain links TRBV14 with TRBJ1-1, with 7 bases fitting TRBD1. The ends lost 4 bases at V and 2 bases at J; junction bases unmatched: 10. Germline CDR1 SGHDN, CDR2 FVKESK. This CDR3 has 16 amino acids. CDR3 in amino acids: CASSLEAGTANTEAFF. CDR3 nucleotide sequence: TGTGCCAGCAGCCTAGAAGCCGGGACAGCCAACACTGAAGCTTTCTTT.

V and J are TRBV29-1 and TRBJ2-7, with 9 bases identical to TRBD2. There are 14 residues in the CDR3. V trimming: 4 bases; J trimming: 5 bases; junction bases outside the gene matches: 9. Germline CDR1 SQVTM, CDR2 ANQGSEA. DNA for the CDR3: TGCAGCGTTGGTTTGGGTAGCGGGAGCGACGAGCAGTACTTC. This translates into CSVGLGSGSDEQYF.

This clonotype turned up a few times. The rearrangement links TRBV6-5 to TRBJ1-4; D is ambiguous. Germline V gene sequence: CDR1 MNHEY, CDR2 SVGAGI. This CDR3 is built from 14 residues. V was pared by 2 bases and J by 4 bases, with 8 bases between. The CDR3 DNA reads as TGTGCCAGCAGTTACGCTCCTTTTAATGAAAAACTGTTTTTT. Protein sequence: CASSYAPFNEKLFF.

This sequence joins TRBV7-6 and TRBJ2-7; the D gene is possibly TRBD2 (5 bases). The CDR3 contains 15 residues. Germline loops: CDR1 SGHVS, CDR2 FNYEAQ. V was pared by 5 bases and J by 2 bases, with 16 bases between. Here the CDR3 DNA reads TGTGCCAGCAGCCGAGAATCGGGGTCCCCCTACGAGCAGTACTTC. As protein: CASSRESGSPYEQYF.

The table lists this clonotype with many counts. The chain joins TRBV9 to TRBJ1-6, with 9 bases matching TRBD1. V was clipped by 4 bases and J by 6 bases; unmatched bases: 5. There are 15 residues in the CDR3. In germline, CDR1 is SGDLS, CDR2 YYNGEE. The CDR3, as DNA: TGTGCCAGCAGCCCCCGGACAGGGGCTAATTCACCCCTCCACTTT. It encodes CASSPRTGANSPLHF.

The gene calls are TRBV21-1 and TRBJ2-3; the D call of TRBD2 is as the table states it, not checked on the DNA. TRBV21-1 is a pseudogene segment. The CDR3 extends over 20 amino acids. The CDR3 bases are TGTGCCAGCAGCAAAGCGCCCAAGAGAGGGACTAGCGGGGGAGGCGATACGCAGTATTTT. Its translation: CASSKAPKRGTSGGGDTQYF.

This clonotype was detected a few times. V gene TRBV7-6 combines with J gene TRBJ1-2; 7 bases are a match to TRBD1. Germline CDR1 reads SGHVS; CDR2 reads FNYEAQ. The CDR3 loop spans 13 amino acids. V shed 4 bases, J shed 7 bases, and the junction held 6 bases outside the gene matches. CDR3 region: CASSSEGASGYTF. CDR3 nucleotides: TGTGCCAGCAGCTCCGAGGGGGCGTCTGGCTACACCTTC.

The chain is built from TRBV11-1 and TRBJ2-1; no firm D call. The CDR3 has 13 amino acids. Trimming removed 4 bases at V and 7 bases at J, with 11 bases between. Germline values: CDR1 SGHAT, CDR2 FQDESV (reference sequence). The CDR3 nucleotides read TGTGCCAGCAGCTCAACCCTGGGTAATGAGCAGTTCTTC. This encodes CASSSTLGNEQFF.

The chain couples TRBV12-3 or TRBV12-4 to TRBJ1-1; D is undetermined. The CDR3 length is 13 residues. The V and J ends lost 3 bases and 4 bases respectively, with 9 bases between them. The CDR3 DNA sequence: TGTGCCAGCAGTTTTCAGTCGCTCACTGAAGCTTTCTTT. Amino acids: CASSFQSLTEAFF.

This clonotype came up a few times. One end of the junction is discordant with germline, which a read error may explain. The V gene is TRBV27, the J gene TRBJ1-1; 9 positions agree with TRBD1. The germline V gene encodes CDR1 MNHEY and CDR2 SMNVEV (reference sequence). CDR3 size: 14 residues. This CDR3 reads CASSLSGTGPPSRF. CDR3 DNA: TGTGCCAGCAGTTTATCCGGGACAGGGCCCCCCTCGAGATTT.

This rearrangement joins TRBV2 to TRBJ2-2; D may correspond to TRBD1 or TRBD2 (5 bases each). CDR3 length: 16 residues. Trimming took off 8 bases at V and 6 bases at J, with 22 bases between the two ends. Germline V gene lookup returns CDR1 SNHLY and CDR2 FYNNEI. CDR3 loop: CASWDGPIDGAGELFF. CDR3 in DNA: TGTGCCAGCTGGGACGGTCCCATCGACGGTGCCGGGGAGCTGTTTTTT. The complete variable domain, with remaining parts taken from reference TRBV2 and TRBJ2-2, reads EPEVTQTPSHQVTQMGQEVILRCVPISNHLYFYWYRQILGQKVEFLVSFYNNEISEKSEIFDDQFSVERPDGSNFTLKIRSTKLEDSAMYFCASWDGPIDGAGELFFGEGSRLTVL.

This clonotype was observed a few times. The chain uses TRBV6-2 or TRBV6-3 and TRBJ2-4, with D perhaps TRBD1 (6 bases). Germline lookup yields CDR1 MNHEY and CDR2 SVGEGT. V was clipped by 5 bases and J by 6 bases, with 11 bases between them. The CDR3 is 13 amino acids. The CDR3 bases are TGTGCCAGCAGTGGCGACAGGACAAACATTCAGTACTTC. It is translated as CASSGDRTNIQYF.

The rearrangement links TRBV28 to TRBJ2-7, with 8 positions matching TRBD1. The CDR3 extends over 13 amino acids. The germline CDR1 and CDR2 sequences are MDHEN and SYDVKM. CDR3 protein: CATGQGSSYEQYF. The CDR3 coding sequence is TGTGCTACCGGACAGGGATCTTCCTACGAGCAGTACTTC.

This clonotype was recorded at least ten times. This chain connects TRBV5-1 to TRBJ2-1; the match to TRBD2 covers 11 bases. The V gene's germline CDR1 is SGHRS and CDR2 YFSETQ. The CDR3 is 15 residues long. The trim removed 4 bases at V and 4 bases at J, leaving 4 bases unmatched. DNA for the CDR3: TGCGCCAGCAGCGTTAGCGGGGGGGAATACAATGAGCAGTTCTTC. Its protein is CASSVSGGEYNEQFF.

This clonotype has only a few counts. V gene TRBV11-2 combines with J gene TRBJ2-7; 7 bases map to TRBD1. The CDR3 loop spans 15 amino acids. V lost 0 bases, J lost 0 bases, and 2 bases stayed unmatched. Germline CDR1 is SGHAT and CDR2 is FQNNGV. This CDR3 is CASSLEDRYSYEQYF. DNA for the CDR3: TGTGCCAGCAGCTTAGAGGACAGGTACTCCTACGAGCAGTACTTC.

This chain uses TRBV11-3 with TRBJ1-1; no clear D gene. Per the germline V gene, CDR1 is SGHNT and CDR2 is YENEEA. CDR3 length: 17 amino acids. The ends were cut back, 4 bases at V and 0 bases at J, with 18 bases in the middle. The DNA for the CDR3 is TGTGCCAGCAGCTCCCCAAGTCCTTCTGGGATGAACACTGAAGCTTTCTTT. Its translation is CASSSPSPSGMNTEAFF.

In its sample, this clonotype was seen many times. Written as DNA, the CDR3 is TGTGCCAGCAGTTTAGTGGAGCGTTCTGAGCAGTTCTTC. As protein: CASSLVERSEQFF. V gene TRBV12-3 or TRBV12-4 combines with J gene TRBJ2-1; D gene ambiguous. The V gene lost 1 base and the J gene lost 9 bases, with 10 bases spanning the gap. The CDR3 spans 13 residues.

The rearrangement uses TRBV12-3 or TRBV12-4 and TRBJ1-2, with D perhaps matching TRBD1 (6 bases). With 7 bases removed from V and 10 bases from J, the gap between germline ends came to 19 bases. The CDR3 contains 13 residues. In DNA form, the CDR3 reads TGTGCCAGCACTGTACCGGACAGACCTTACTACACCTTC. Translation: CASTVPDRPYYTF.

At least ten counts were recorded for this clonotype. The chain employs TRBV12-3 or TRBV12-4 and TRBJ2-3; D not resolved. The CDR3 is 14 residues long. V was shortened by 8 bases and J by 8 bases, with 20 bases between the two germline ends. In nucleotides, the CDR3 is TGTGCCAGCTGGGAAAGGCCCCTTAAGGGTACGCAGTATTTT. This translates into CASWERPLKGTQYF.

The genes are TRBV12-3 or TRBV12-4 and TRBJ1-4; D may be TRBD1 (5 bases). This CDR3 contains 14 residues. The V end lost 5 bases, the J end lost 5 bases, and 12 bases lay between the germline ends. CDR3 nucleotide sequence: TGTGCCAGCAGTCCTCGTTGGGACAATGAAAAACTGTTTTTT. Protein sequence: CASSPRWDNEKLFF.

The chain combines TRBV24-1 with TRBJ2-2; 9 bases match TRBD1. CDR1 is KGHDR and CDR2 is SFDVKD in the germline V gene. With V trimmed by 0 bases and J by 6 bases, 4 bases remained unmatched. The CDR3 loop spans 16 amino acids. CDR3 residues: CATSDLRTGVPGELFF. Here the CDR3 DNA reads TGTGCCACCAGTGATTTGCGGACAGGGGTGCCCGGGGAGCTGTTTTTT.